This TCR beta chain is drawn from a study of CD8+ T cells in alopecia areata. Points from the study as a whole: Persistence of many expanded lesional clones was seen in scalp and blood during tofacitinib. Expanded CD8+ clones among the top 100, and scalp clonality, were significantly decreased by tofacitinib. Lesional scalp exceeded normal scalp in clonality, especially in alopecia totalis/universalis.

About this clone: Antigen: not known. Within the sample, other DNA sequences also encode this same CDR3.

Sequencing used cDNA as its template, made by extracting RNA and reverse transcribing it. The repertoire was sequenced with immunoSEQ multiplex PCR; TCRdb's copy has only in-frame clones and lacks some. The sample records roughly 180,000 clones, about 53% being singletons. Noted treatment: oral pan-JAK inhibitor, 5-10 mg twice daily. Using a FACSAria, the CD4+ and CD8+ T cells were sorted from the PBMCs. CDR1 is SGDLS, CDR2 YYNGEE, per germline. Germline trimming cut 0 bases from V and 3 bases from J; bases unmatched to any gene: 2. This CDR3 is 14 amino acids long. The V call is TRBV9, the J call TRBJ2-7; 8 bases are shared with TRBD1. This sequence was found in a human donor with alopecia areata. The source was CD8+ T cells sorted from blood, collected at week 24, from a patient treated with tofacitinib. CDR3 DNA: TGTGCCAGCAGCGTAGGTGACAGGGGCTACGAGCAGTACTTC. The encoded protein is CASSVGDRGYEQYF.